This T cell receptor beta chain derives from a study of CD8 T cells in ankylosing spondylitis. The sample holds a few counts of this clonotype. Its antigen is still unknown. Study results and limitations: A CD8+ phenotype characterized the disease-linked clones, which were relatively rare in peripheral blood. Some of the motif variants had earlier been found in reactive arthritis patients' fluid and blood. Seemingly characteristic of ankylosing spondylitis blood was a TCR beta motif consisting of about 8 highly homologous variants. It was reported that disease-linked clones were significantly enriched in matched ankylosing spondylitis synovial fluid.

Preparation of TCR beta libraries was done by quantitative 5'-RACE with molecular barcodes. In TCRdb, the 5' RACE reads were re-called with MiXCR into one record per CDR3 protein. The sample lists about 340,000 distinct CDR3 sequences, approximately 8% occurring once. This CDR3 has 14 amino acids. Germline CDR1 LNHDA, CDR2 SQIVND (reference sequence). V lost 6 bases and J 1 base, leaving 9 bases between the germline ends. Sample: blood, either unsorted or a sorted T cell fraction (not recorded which). This chain uses TRBV19 with TRBJ2-2, with D unclear. The source of this sequence is a male donor with ankylosing spondylitis. The CDR3 DNA reads as TGTGCCAGTAGACAGAGCGAGAACACCGGGGAGCTGTTTTTT. Its protein product is CASRQSENTGELFF. Together with reference TRBV19 and TRBJ2-2, the CDR3 gives the full variable domain: DGGITQSPKYLFRKEGQNVTLSCEQNLNHDAMYWYRQDPGQGLRLIYYSQIVNDFQKGDIAEGYSVSREKKESFPLTVTSAQKNPTAFYLCASRQSENTGELFFGEGSRLTVL.